A selection of T cell receptor beta chains follows, all from one sample in a study of cytomegalovirus exposure and HLA in healthy donors. Sequenced by immunoSEQ multiplex PCR; TCRdb stores in-frame clones only, minus some. The sample comprises about 150,000 clones, 60% to 85% of which are singletons, and 6.5% to 8% rests with the top ten. Sample: PBMCs. The receptors here all came from a woman aged 40 to 50 in good health and CMV-seropositive. Both conserved end residues are part of each CDR3. Each record gives: J gene, D gene, V gene, CDR3 protein. The D gene is left open where the match is weak.

J: TRBJ1-1
D: .
V: TRBV7-3
CDR3: CASSLTRDKNTEAFF

J: TRBJ2-5
D: .
V: TRBV7-6
CDR3: CASSLLVRETQYF

J: TRBJ2-7
D: .
V: TRBV6-5
CDR3: CASSQGADPYEQYF

J: TRBJ1-2
D: .
V: TRBV28
CDR3: CASIPRGRTNYGYTF

J: TRBJ1-1
D: .
V: TRBV7-9
CDR3: CASSPLLGRGMNTEAFF

J: TRBJ1-2
D: .
V: TRBV21-1
CDR3: CASREGQGYGYTF

J: TRBJ2-2
D: TRBD2
V: TRBV9
CDR3: CASSLQSGANTGELFF

J: .
D: TRBD1
V: TRBV5-1
CDR3: CASSSGQTGAGYEQYF

J: TRBJ1-1
D: .
V: TRBV6-7
CDR3: CASRPRGIDTEAFF

J: TRBJ1-2
D: TRBD1
V: TRBV7-6
CDR3: CASSPDRSDYGYTF

J: TRBJ2-7
D: TRBD1
V: TRBV29-1
CDR3: CSVQLTGTGDDEQYF

J: TRBJ2-1
D: TRBD2
V: TRBV7-9
CDR3: CASSTHSGGQGEQFF

J: TRBJ1-2
D: .
V: TRBV5-1
CDR3: CASSPDSNYGYTF

J: TRBJ2-7
D: TRBD2
V: TRBV30
CDR3: CASGLAGIYEQYF

J: TRBJ2-2
D: .
V: TRBV5-4
CDR3: CASSPYRGQGVTGELFF

J: TRBJ2-7
D: .
V: TRBV9
CDR3: CASSVNRGRAEQYF

J: TRBJ1-1
D: .
V: TRBV29-1
CDR3: CSVEPIAEAFF

J: TRBJ2-3
D: TRBD2
V: TRBV28
CDR3: CASSSSLRLAGEAQYF

J: TRBJ2-2
D: .
V: TRBV7-9
CDR3: CASSLVYGGELFF

J: TRBJ2-3
D: .
V: TRBV7-2
CDR3: CASSWRGLHTDTQYF

J: TRBJ2-2
D: TRBD1
V: TRBV5-1
CDR3: CASSMGQAAGELFF

J: TRBJ1-4
D: .
V: TRBV2
CDR3: CATRREVATNEKLFF

J: TRBJ2-1
D: TRBD1
V: TRBV6-5
CDR3: CASSPDRGTYNEQFF

J: TRBJ2-1
D: .
V: TRBV6-5
CDR3: CASRFNDEQFF

J: TRBJ1-1
D: .
V: TRBV6-6
CDR3: CASSTTGNTEAFF

J: TRBJ2-3
D: TRBD1
V: TRBV6-1
CDR3: CASSATGYSDTQYF

J: TRBJ2-7
D: .
V: TRBV6-5
CDR3: CATRRWLSGYEQYF

J: TRBJ1-1
D: .
V: TRBV7-3
CDR3: CASSKQGGWTEAFF